What follows describes a single TCR beta chain. Its antigen is currently unknown. This sample is part of a study of cytomegalovirus exposure and HLA in healthy donors. Regarding the study as a whole: In a later analysis, at a false discovery rate of 0.05, 17,000 or so TCR beta sequences matched HLA alleles.

V dropped 6 bases and J dropped 2; count of bases not matched to a gene: 3. The CDR3 has 14 residues. The V gene's germline CDR1 is MNHEY and CDR2 SVGAGI. With 60 Vbeta and 13 Jbeta primers, the PCR was carried out. TCRdb keeps only in-frame clones here, not all; method: immunoSEQ multiplex PCR. The listing contains tens of thousands of clones. The receptor was derived from a man between 25 and 39 years old in good health and CMV-seropositive. The chain employs TRBV6-5 and TRBJ1-3, with 8 bases identical to TRBD1. Sequences were obtained from PBMCs. CDR3 sequence (DNA): TGTGCCAGCAGCCTGACAGGGGCTGGAAACACCATATATTTT. Translation: CASSLTGAGNTIYF.